Listed here is a single TCR beta chain. This clone has just one count. No cognate antigen has been identified for it. No much larger clone exists at a distance of one base, and base qualities are not known. From the cysteine through the phenylalanine, the CDR3 covers 16 amino acids. CDR3 DNA only is kept here, 48 bases in frame from base 1. CDR1 and CDR2, per the germline V gene, are MNHEY and SVGAGI. Cut back by 2 bases and 8 bases, the V and J ends lie 19 bases apart. Donors were healthy HIV-negative adults with no recently reported acute infections or vaccinations. Only Caucasian adults living in Nashville, Tennessee, USA were represented among the donors. In the unsorted samples, 85 million to 100 million PBMCs were counted, and genomic DNA was extracted using the QIAamp DNA Blood Mini kit. After blood collection by leukapheresis, PBMCs were isolated using Ficoll-Histopaque density gradient centrifugation and then cryopreserved in the vapor phase of liquid nitrogen.

These data come from a study of shared clonotypes between healthy human individuals (dated by TCRdb to the early 2020s). For the study in its entirety: The cohort comprised a couple of women and a few men aged 18 to 49 years. Per donor, leukapheresis produced somewhere between about 0.8 and 9 billion PBMCs. Different laboratories and diverse techniques were used to prepare libraries and sequence TCR repertoires, to increase sequencing depth and limit assay-specific biases. The study deeply sequenced blood TCR repertoires of several healthy adults to estimate repertoire size and the extent of clonotype sharing between individuals. The research as a whole found: Because the study included only a small number of donors, the genetic and exposure-history diversity represented was limited. Pairwise subsampling indicated that sequencing depth was expected to affect the degree of clonotype sharing among donors. Only blood was sampled, and tissue TCR repertoires likely differ from those in blood.

TCR CDR3 regions were amplified from genomic DNA by multiplex PCR using the deep immunoSEQ assay. For each cell subset, the extracted genomic DNA was distributed evenly across all wells of several immunoSEQ 96-well plates, and each plate served as one replicate. For unsorted PBMC, each replicate PCR was loaded with roughly 270 ng genomic DNA, equivalent to roughly 31,000 T cell genomes. Ten immunoSEQ deep assay plates were used to sequence unsorted PBMC genomic DNA. Purified libraries were quantified with a Qubit 3.0 fluorometer, sized on a Bioanalyzer 2100, and re-quantified with the KAPA Library Quantification kit. Every immunoSEQ 96-well plate was sequenced on a dedicated single-read 150-cycle Illumina NextSeq 550 flow cell. For the original study's pipeline: The immunoSEQ output contained only junctional sequences without quality scores, so filtering could not match that applied to full-length reads. Sequences were annotated with PyIR, a Python wrapper for IgBLAST v1.9, using IMGT germline references to assign V/J genes and CDR3. Reads were removed for weak V/J assignments (E-value above 1e-6), missing CDR3, stop codons, out-of-frame junctions, or ambiguous translated residues. V3J clonotypes were defined by identical inferred V gene, J gene, and CDR3 amino acid sequence. Percentage overlap between repertoires was computed as shared unique clonotypes divided by the size of the smaller repertoire. Repertoire richness was assessed with RTK rarefaction, the Chao1 estimator, and Recon v2.1 estimates of unobserved clonotypes. TCRdb obtained this table from immuneACCESS and retained in-frame rearrangements with V and J assigned. These tables miss some clones; where compared with another copy, unresolved V genes account for less than half of the shortfall, and the remainder is unexplained. The V and J calls and the clone size are those of that table, but D and trimming were determined from the DNA. In this sample the table shows roughly 510,000 clones, about 75% of which occur a single time. Clones ranked in the top ten supply around 13% of the sample.

Source material: PBMCs. The TCR originated in a woman in her thirties or forties in good health. Some clones in this sample may be carry-over from other donors' samples. The chain was built from TRBV6-5 and TRBJ2-1; a tentative D match to TRBD2 spans 6 bases. Here is the DNA: TGTGCCAGCAGTTACGGGACTGGGACCCCTGACGATGAGCAGTTCTTC. This sequence encodes CASSYGTGTPDDEQFF.